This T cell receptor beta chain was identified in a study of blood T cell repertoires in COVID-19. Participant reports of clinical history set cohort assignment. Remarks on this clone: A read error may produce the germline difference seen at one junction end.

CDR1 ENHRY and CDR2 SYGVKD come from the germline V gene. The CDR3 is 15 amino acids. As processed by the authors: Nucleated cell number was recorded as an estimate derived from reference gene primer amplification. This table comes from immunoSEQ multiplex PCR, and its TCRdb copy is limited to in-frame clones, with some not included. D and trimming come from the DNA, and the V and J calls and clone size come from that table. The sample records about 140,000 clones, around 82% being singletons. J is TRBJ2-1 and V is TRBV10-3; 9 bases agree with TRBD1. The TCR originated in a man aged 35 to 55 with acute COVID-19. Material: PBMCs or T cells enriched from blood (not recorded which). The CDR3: CAIIPRDRAYYEQFF. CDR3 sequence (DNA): TGTGCCATCATCCCCAGGGACAGGGCCTACTATGAGCAGTTCTTC.